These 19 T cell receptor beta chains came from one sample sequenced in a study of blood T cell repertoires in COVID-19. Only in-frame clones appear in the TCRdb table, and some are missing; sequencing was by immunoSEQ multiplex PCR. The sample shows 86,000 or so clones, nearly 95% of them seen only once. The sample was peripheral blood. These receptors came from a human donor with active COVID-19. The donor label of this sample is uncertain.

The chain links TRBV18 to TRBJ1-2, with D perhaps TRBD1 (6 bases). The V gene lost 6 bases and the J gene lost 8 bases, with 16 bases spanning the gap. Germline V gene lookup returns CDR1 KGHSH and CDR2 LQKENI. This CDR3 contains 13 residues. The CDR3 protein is CASSADSLQGYTF. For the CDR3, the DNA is TGTGCCAGCTCTGCGGACAGTCTTCAAGGCTACACCTTC.

CDR3 DNA: TGCAGCGGCGGGACCGCAGTAGAGCAGTACTTC. Its protein is CSGGTAVEQYF. The chain recombines TRBV29-1 with TRBJ2-7; D might be TRBD2 (6 bases). The V and J ends lost 7 bases and 7 bases respectively, with 14 bases between them. The length of the CDR3 is 11 residues. Germline loops: CDR1 SQVTM, CDR2 ANQGSEA.

The CDR3 DNA sequence: TGTGCCAGCTCGACCAGAGGCTCCCGAACGGAGACCCAGTACTTC. Protein: CASSTRGSRTETQYF. This chain links TRBV18 with TRBJ2-5; no clear D gene. The CDR3 has 15 amino acids. V shed 6 bases and J shed 5 bases, with 19 bases lying between them. Germline CDR1 is KGHSH and CDR2 is LQKENI.

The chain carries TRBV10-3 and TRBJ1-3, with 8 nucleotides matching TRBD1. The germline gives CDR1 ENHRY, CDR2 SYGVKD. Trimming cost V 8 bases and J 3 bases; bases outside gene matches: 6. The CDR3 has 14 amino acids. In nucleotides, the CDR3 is TGTGCCATCGACCAGGGGGCGATTGGAAACACCATATATTTT. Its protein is CAIDQGAIGNTIYF.

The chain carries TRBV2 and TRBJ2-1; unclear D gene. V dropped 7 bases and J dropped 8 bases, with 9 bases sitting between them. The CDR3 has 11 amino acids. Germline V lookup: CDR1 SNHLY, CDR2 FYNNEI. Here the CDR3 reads CASTQFDEQFF. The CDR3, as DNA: TGTGCCAGCACTCAGTTCGATGAGCAGTTCTTC.

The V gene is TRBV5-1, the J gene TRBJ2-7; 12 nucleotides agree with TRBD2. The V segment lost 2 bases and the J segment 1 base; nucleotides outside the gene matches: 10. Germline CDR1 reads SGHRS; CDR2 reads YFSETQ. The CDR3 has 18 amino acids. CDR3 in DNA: TGCGCCAGCAGCTTTACCGTCACTAGCGGGAGGTCTTCCTACGAGCAGTACTTC. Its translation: CASSFTVTSGRSSYEQYF. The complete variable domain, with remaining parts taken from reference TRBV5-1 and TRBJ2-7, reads KAGVTQTPRYLIKTRGQQVTLSCSPISGHRSVSWYQQTPGQGLQFLFEYFSETQRNKGNFPGRFSGRQFSNSRSEMNVSTLELGDSALYLCASSFTVTSGRSSYEQYFGPGTRLTVT.

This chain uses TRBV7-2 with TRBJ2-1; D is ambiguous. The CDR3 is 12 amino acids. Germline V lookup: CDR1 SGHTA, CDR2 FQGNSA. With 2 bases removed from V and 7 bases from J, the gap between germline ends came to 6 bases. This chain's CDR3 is CASSLLRNEQFF. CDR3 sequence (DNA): TGTGCCAGCAGCTTACTGCGGAATGAGCAGTTCTTC.

CDR3 loop: CASSLGTGARETQYF. The CDR3 DNA is TGTGCCAGCAGCTTAGGGACAGGGGCACGAGAGACCCAGTACTTC. V usage is TRBV11-3 and J usage is TRBJ2-5; 9 bases map to TRBD1. In germline, CDR1 is SGHNT, CDR2 YENEEA. The V and J ends lost 1 base and 4 bases, in that order; junction bases with no gene match: 4. The CDR3 runs 15 residues.

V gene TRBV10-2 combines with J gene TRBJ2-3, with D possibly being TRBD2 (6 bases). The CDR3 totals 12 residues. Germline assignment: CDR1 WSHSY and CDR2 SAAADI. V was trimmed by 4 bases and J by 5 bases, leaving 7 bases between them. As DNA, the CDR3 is TGCGCCAGCAGTGGGCGGGGAGATACGCAGTATTTT. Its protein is CASSGRGDTQYF.

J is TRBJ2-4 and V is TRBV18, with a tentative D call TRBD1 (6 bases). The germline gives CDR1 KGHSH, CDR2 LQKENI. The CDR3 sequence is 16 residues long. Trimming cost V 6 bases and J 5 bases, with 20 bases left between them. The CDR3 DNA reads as TGTGCCAGCTCCCACAACCCCGGACAGATTGAAAACATTCAGTACTTC. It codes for CASSHNPGQIENIQYF.

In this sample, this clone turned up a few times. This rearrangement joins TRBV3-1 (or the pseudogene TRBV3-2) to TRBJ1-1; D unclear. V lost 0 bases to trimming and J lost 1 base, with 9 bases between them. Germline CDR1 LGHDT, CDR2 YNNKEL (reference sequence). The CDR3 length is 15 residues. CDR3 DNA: TGTGCCAGCAGCCAAGATCTTAGACAGAACACTGAAGCTTTCTTT. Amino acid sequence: CASSQDLRQNTEAFF.

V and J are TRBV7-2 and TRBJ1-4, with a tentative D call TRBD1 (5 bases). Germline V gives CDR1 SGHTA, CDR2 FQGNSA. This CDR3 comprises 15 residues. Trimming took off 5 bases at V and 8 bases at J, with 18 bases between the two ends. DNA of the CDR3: TGTGCCAGCAGCCTAAACCTAGGGGCTGGCGAAAAACTGTTTTTT. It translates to CASSLNLGAGEKLFF.

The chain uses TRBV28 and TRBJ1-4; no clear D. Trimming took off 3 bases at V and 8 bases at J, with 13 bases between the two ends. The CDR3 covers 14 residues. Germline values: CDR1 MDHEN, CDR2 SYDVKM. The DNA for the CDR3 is TGTGCCAGCAGTTTCGCGGGTGGGCGGGAAAAACTGTTTTTT. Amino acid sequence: CASSFAGGREKLFF.

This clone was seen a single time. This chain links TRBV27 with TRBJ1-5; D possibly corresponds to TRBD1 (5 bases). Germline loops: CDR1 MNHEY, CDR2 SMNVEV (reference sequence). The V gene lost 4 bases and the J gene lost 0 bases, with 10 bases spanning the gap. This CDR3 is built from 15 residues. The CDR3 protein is CASSSGLYSNQPQHF. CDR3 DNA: TGTGCCAGCAGTTCAGGGCTCTATAGCAATCAGCCCCAGCATTTT.

The DNA of the CDR3 is TGTGCCAGCAGCGTCTCAACGGGAGGTACTCATGGGAATGAGCAGTTCTTC. Its protein product is CASSVSTGGTHGNEQFF. The J gene is TRBJ2-1, the V gene TRBV9, with TRBD2 matching over 7 bases. The CDR3 is 17 residues long. The trim removed 2 bases at V and 7 bases at J, leaving 15 bases unmatched. Germline lookup yields CDR1 SGDLS and CDR2 YYNGEE. The full variable domain, rest sourced from reference TRBV9 and TRBJ2-1, is DSGVTQTPKHLITATGQRVTLRCSPRSGDLSVYWYQQSLDQGLQFLIQYYNGEERAKGNILERFSAQQFPDLHSELNLSSLELGDSALYFCASSVSTGGTHGNEQFFGPGTRLTVL.

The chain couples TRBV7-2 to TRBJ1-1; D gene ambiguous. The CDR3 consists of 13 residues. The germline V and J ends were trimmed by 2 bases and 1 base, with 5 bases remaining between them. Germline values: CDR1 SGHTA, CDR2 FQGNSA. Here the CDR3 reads CASSLLRNTEAFF. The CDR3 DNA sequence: TGTGCCAGCAGCTTACTTAGGAACACTGAAGCTTTCTTT.

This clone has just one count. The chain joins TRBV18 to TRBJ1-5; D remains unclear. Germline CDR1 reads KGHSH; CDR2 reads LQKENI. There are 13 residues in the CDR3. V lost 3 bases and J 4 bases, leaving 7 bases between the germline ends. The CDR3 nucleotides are TGTGCCAGCTCACCGCAGTTAAATCAGCCCCAGCATTTT. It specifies CASSPQLNQPQHF. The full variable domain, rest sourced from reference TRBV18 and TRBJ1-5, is NAGVMQNPRHLVRRRGQEARLRCSPMKGHSHVYWYRQLPEEGLKFMVYLQKENIIDESGMPKERFSAEFPKEGPSILRIQQVVRGDSAAYFCASSPQLNQPQHFGDGTRLSIL.

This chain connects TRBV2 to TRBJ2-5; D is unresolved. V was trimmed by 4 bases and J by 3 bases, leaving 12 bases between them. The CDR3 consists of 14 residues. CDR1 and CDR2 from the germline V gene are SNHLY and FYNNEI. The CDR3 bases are TGTGCCAGCAGTGGGGTCAATGCGGAAGAGACCCAGTACTTC. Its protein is CASSGVNAEETQYF.

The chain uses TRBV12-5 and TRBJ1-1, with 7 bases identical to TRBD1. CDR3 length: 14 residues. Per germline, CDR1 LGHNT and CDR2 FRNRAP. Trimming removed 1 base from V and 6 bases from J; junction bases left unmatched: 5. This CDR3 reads CASGLETGASEAFF. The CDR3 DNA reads TGTGCTAGTGGTTTGGAAACAGGGGCTTCTGAAGCTTTCTTT.